This TCR beta chain derives from a study of T cell repertoires in cytomegalovirus infection. Study-level background: Based on public TCR beta signatures, there were indications of CMV infection and of a matching HLA type.

The germline V and J ends were trimmed by 5 bases and 2 bases, with 11 bases remaining between them. The germline gives CDR1 SGHTA, CDR2 FQGNSA. The length of the CDR3 is 14 residues. This clonotype occurred many times. Its antigen remains unknown. Study observations and caveats: Totalled public TCR beta family frequency picked out people who carried CMV plus the relevant HLA. HLA-C-restricted CMV clonotypes gave the most frequent clonotype in two of eight donors.

TCRdb redid the calling of the reads with MiXCR, one entry per CDR3 protein. Here the sample spans some 590,000 distinct CDR3 sequences, 35% to 50% being singletons. The sequencing here drew on cultured PBMCs, taken from culture after CMV antigen stimulation. The sequence derives from a human donor in good health (CMV status not recorded). Some clones in this sample may be carry-over from other donors' samples. The V gene is TRBV7-2, the J gene TRBJ2-3, with D possibly being TRBD2 (5 bases). The CDR3 DNA is TGTGCCAGCAGCCCCAGCGGATTCACAGATACGCAGTATTTT. Amino acids: CASSPSGFTDTQYF.